This T cell receptor beta chain came from a study of CD8 T cells in ankylosing spondylitis. One entry per CDR3 protein, called by TCRdb with MiXCR from the 5' RACE reads. Found here are about 160,000 distinct CDR3 sequences, around 18% of them singletons; the top ten hold about 7.8%. Germline CDR1 and CDR2: SGHTA and FQGNSA. Trimming left V 5 bases short and J 1 base short, with 11 bases between. The CDR3 is made up of 14 amino acids. The TCR was taken from a male donor with ankylosing spondylitis or in good health (not recorded which). The chain couples TRBV7-2 to TRBJ1-1, with D possibly TRBD1 on 6 matching bases. The sequenced sample consisted of blood, either unsorted or a sorted T cell fraction (not recorded which). The CDR3 nucleotides are TGTGCCAGCAGCCCAGGGGCCCCGAACACTGAAGCTTTCTTT. It encodes CASSPGAPNTEAFF. Supplemented by reference TRBV7-2 and TRBJ1-1, the full variable domain reads GAGVSQSPSNKVTEKGKDVELRCDPISGHTALYWYRQSLGQGLEFLIYFQGNSAPDKSGLPSDRFSAERTGGSVSTLTIQRTQQEDSAVYLCASSPGAPNTEAFFGQGTRLTVV.